The rows below give T cell receptor beta chains drawn from one sample of a study of blood T cell repertoires in COVID-19. Sequencing was performed with immunoSEQ multiplex PCR; in TCRdb, only in-frame clones are kept and a portion is missing. The table includes some 460,000 clones, approximately 90% detected once. Material for sequencing was PBMCs or T cells enriched from blood (not recorded which). Every receptor here comes from a young woman who had recovered from COVID-19. The CDR3 runs from the conserved cysteine through the conserved F or W. D genes are given only for firm matches. A row's size may be missing; if present it is once, few, many or a size class.

d_gene	v_gene	j_gene	abundance	CDR3aa	CDR3nt
-	TRBV5-1	TRBJ1-4	-	CASSLDPGRQANEKLFF	TGCGCCAGCAGCTTGGACCCGGGAAGGCAGGCTAATGAAAAACTGTTTTTT
-	TRBV5-1	TRBJ1-1	-	CASSAGGENTEAFF	TGCGCCAGCAGCGCCGGGGGGGAGAACACTGAAGCTTTCTTT
-	TRBV27	TRBJ2-2	-	CASSDTGELFF	TGTGCCAGCTCCGACACCGGGGAGCTGTTTTTT
-	TRBV5-6	TRBJ1-6	few	CASSLAGGSDYNSPLHF	TGTGCCAGCAGCCTGGCTGGGGGCAGCGATTATAATTCACCCCTCCACTTT
TRBD1	TRBV19	TRBJ1-2	-	CASRSGQGFRNGYTF	TGTGCCAGTAGAAGCGGACAGGGTTTTAGGAATGGCTACACCTTC
-	TRBV9	TRBJ1-6	-	CASSLGEDSNSPLHF	TGTGCCAGCAGCCTGGGAGAGGACAGTAATTCACCCCTCCACTTT
-	TRBV30	TRBJ1-1	-	CAWSRGRFEAFF	TGTGCCTGGAGCCGGGGGAGATTTGAAGCTTTCTTT
-	TRBV11-2	TRBJ2-7	-	CASSLTGFSYEQYF	TGTGCCAGCAGCCTTACGGGGTTCTCCTACGAGCAGTACTTC
-	TRBV21-1	TRBJ1-5	-	CASSLYVRDRAQPQHF	TGTGCCAGCAGCTTATACGTCCGGGACAGGGCTCAGCCCCAGCATTTT
-	TRBV3-1/TRBV3-2	TRBJ1-1	-	CASSQEGFSPEKMNTEAFF	TGTGCCAGCAGCCAAGAGGGTTTTTCTCCGGAGAAGATGAACACTGAAGCTTTCTTT
TRBD1	TRBV7-9	TRBJ2-7	-	CASSSDRPATYEQYF	TGTGCCAGCAGCTCGGACAGGCCCGCGACTTACGAGCAGTACTTC
-	TRBV14	TRBJ1-1	-	CASSPAIQTEAFF	TGTGCCAGCAGCCCCGCAATTCAGACTGAAGCTTTCTTT
-	TRBV7-9	TRBJ1-3	-	CASSFSTGSGNTIYF	TGTGCCAGCAGCTTTTCGACAGGTTCTGGAAACACCATATATTTT
-	TRBV27	TRBJ1-6	-	CASSSRQASPYNSPLHF	TGTGCCAGCAGTTCCCGACAGGCGTCGCCTTATAATTCACCCCTCCACTTT
-	TRBV5-1	TRBJ1-2	few	CASSLRQDAGYTF	TGCGCCAGCAGCTTGAGACAGGATGCTGGCTACACCTTC
-	TRBV18	TRBJ2-7	-	CASSLMDGGYEQYF	TGTGCCAGCTCACTCATGGACGGGGGCTACGAGCAGTACTTC
-	TRBV11-2	TRBJ2-7	-	CASSFIGESYEQYF	TGTGCCAGCAGCTTTATCGGAGAATCCTACGAGCAGTACTTC
-	TRBV7-9	TRBJ1-5	-	CASTVGGGQPQHF	TGTGCCAGCACCGTCGGGGGGGGTCAGCCCCAGCATTTT
-	TRBV7-9	TRBJ1-2	-	CASSWAGDGYTF	TGTGCCAGCAGCTGGGCAGGGGATGGCTACACCTTC
TRBD1	TRBV5-1	TRBJ2-5	-	CASSILPGQGEETQYF	TGCGCCAGCAGCATACTACCGGGACAGGGGGAAGAGACCCAGTACTTC
TRBD1	TRBV7-2	TRBJ1-3	-	CASSLAGTGGNTIYF	TGTGCCAGCAGCTTAGCCGGGACAGGGGGAAACACCATATATTTT
TRBD1	TRBV24-1	TRBJ2-6	-	CATSEAGQARFSGANVLTF	TGTGCCACCAGTGAAGCCGGACAGGCGCGCTTTTCTGGGGCCAACGTCCTGACTTTC
TRBD1	TRBV9	TRBJ1-2	once	CASSVGSGGSYTF	TGTGCCAGCAGCGTAGGTTCAGGGGGCAGCTACACCTTC
TRBD2	TRBV18	TRBJ2-5	-	CASSTGLAQETQYF	TGTGCCAGCTCAACGGGACTAGCCCAAGAGACCCAGTACTTC
TRBD2	TRBV2	TRBJ2-5	-	CASRGSRTSGGASETQYF	TGTGCCAGCAGAGGATCCCGGACTAGCGGGGGGGCGTCGGAGACCCAGTACTTC
-	TRBV18	TRBJ1-5	few	CASSPTGYVGQPQHF	TGTGCCAGCTCACCAACAGGGTACGTGGGTCAGCCCCAGCATTTT
TRBD1	TRBV4-1	TRBJ2-4	-	CASSQVSRTGKNIQYF	TGCGCCAGCAGCCAAGTTTCCAGGACAGGGAAAAACATTCAGTACTTC
TRBD1	TRBV5-6	TRBJ1-1	-	CASSSSGDRERAFF	TGTGCCAGCAGCTCGTCGGGGGACAGGGAGAGAGCTTTCTTT
TRBD1	TRBV19	TRBJ1-5	-	CASSTGTGGYQPQHF	TGTGCCAGTAGTACCGGGACAGGGGGATATCAGCCCCAGCATTTT
TRBD1	TRBV7-9	TRBJ2-5	-	CASRTQGARETQYF	TGTGCCAGCCGGACACAGGGGGCACGGGAGACCCAGTACTTC
-	TRBV12-5	TRBJ2-1	-	CASGTFNEQFF	TGTGCTAGTGGTACTTTCAATGAGCAGTTCTTC
-	TRBV15	TRBJ1-2	-	CATSRDWNGYTF	TGTGCCACCAGCCGGGACTGGAATGGCTACACCTTC